Following are 19 T cell receptor beta chains from one sample sequenced in a study of T cells in Graves' hyperthyroidism and ophthalmopathy. The source material, RNA transcripts, was used to amplify TCR beta CDR3 regions. HTBI primers drove first-round RT-PCR of the TCR CDR3. From the multiplex PCR reads, TCRdb called clonotypes with MiXCR, one entry per CDR3 protein. The sample has 500,000 to 750,000 distinct CDR3 sequences, just over 45% seen once. Sequenced material: peripheral blood or thyroid tissue (not recorded which). These receptor sequences come from a young woman with Graves' hyperthyroidism.

This chain uses TRBV7-3 with TRBJ2-1; the D is unclear. Gene TRBJ2-7 matches the end of the DNA better, so the J call may be wrong. CDR1 and CDR2 from the germline V gene are SGHTA and FQGTGA. The CDR3 covers 14 residues. This chain's CDR3 is CASSLSAANNEQYF. CDR3 bases: TGTGCCAGCAGCTTATCAGCAGCAAACAATGAGCAGTACTTC.

In its sample, this clonotype was seen many times. J is TRBJ1-6 and V is TRBV7-9; D may be TRBD1 (6 bases). Looked up from germline, CDR1 is SEHNR and CDR2 is FQNEAQ (reference sequence). The V and J ends lost 6 bases and 6 bases respectively, with 15 bases between them. The CDR3 covers 15 residues. CDR3 protein: CASRPRQDFNSPLHF. In nucleotides, the CDR3 is TGTGCCAGCAGGCCCCGACAGGACTTTAATTCACCCCTCCACTTT.

V usage is TRBV14 and J usage is TRBJ1-4; 8 bases are a match to TRBD1. CDR1 and CDR2 (germline): SGHDN, FVKESK. The junction had 4 bases not matched to a gene; V was cut back by 4 bases and J by 0 bases. The CDR3 length is 16 residues. The CDR3 DNA reads TGTGCCAGCAGCCCAGACAGGGGTGCAACTAATGAAAAACTGTTTTTT. This sequence encodes CASSPDRGATNEKLFF.

As to this clonotype: A read error may account for a junction end that differs from germline. The chain joins TRBV5-1 to TRBJ2-5, with 7 bases matching TRBD1. The CDR3 contains 14 residues. The germline V gene has CDR1 SGHRS and CDR2 YFSETQ. CDR3 protein: CAGSFEGASETQNF. In nucleotides, the CDR3 is TGCGCCGGCAGCTTTGAGGGGGCATCCGAGACCCAGAACTTC. Together with reference TRBV5-1 and TRBJ2-5, the CDR3 gives the full variable domain: KAGVTQTPRYLIKTRGQQVTLSCSPISGHRSVSWYQQTPGQGLQFLFEYFSETQRNKGNFPGRFSGRQFSNSRSEMNVSTLELGDSALYLCAGSFEGASETQNFGPGTRLLVL.

The chain recombines TRBV20-1 with TRBJ1-2; unclear D gene. Between the trimmed V and J ends, which lost 6 bases and 9 bases, there was a span of 11 bases. Germline V gene sequence: CDR1 DFQATT, CDR2 SNEGSKA (reference sequence). CDR3 length: 10 amino acids. CDR3: CSAAPPRYTF. The CDR3 nucleotides are TGCAGTGCCGCCCCCCCACGCTACACCTTC.

This clonotype has at least ten counts. The CDR3 loop is CASSFVEEETQYF. Written as DNA, the CDR3 is TGTGCCAGCAGCTTTGTTGAGGAGGAGACCCAGTACTTC. The chain links TRBV5-8 to TRBJ2-5, with D unresolved. This CDR3 is 13 amino acids long. Per germline, CDR1 SGHTS and CDR2 YDEGEE. The V end lost 2 bases, the J end lost 5 bases, and 10 bases lay between the germline ends.

Concerning this clonotype: A much larger clone differs from this one at a single base, so this may be a read error. Here the CDR3 reads CAGSPDRWDGYTF. CDR3 DNA sequence: TGTGCCGGCTCACCGGACAGGTGGGATGGCTACACCTTC. The chain combines TRBV18 with TRBJ1-2; the match to TRBD1 covers 7 bases. Germline CDR1 is KGHSH and CDR2 is LQKENI. The CDR3 is 13 amino acids.

There are many counts of this clonotype. The V call is TRBV9, the J call TRBJ1-4; 7 nucleotides agree with TRBD1. In germline, CDR1 is SGDLS, CDR2 YYNGEE. The CDR3 is 14 amino acids. The V gene end was trimmed by 2 bases and the J gene end by 5 bases; junction bases not matched to a gene: 3. The CDR3 reads CASSVAGGNEKLFF. The CDR3 DNA sequence: TGTGCCAGCAGCGTGGCAGGGGGAAATGAAAAACTGTTTTTT.

This clonotype was seen many times. The V call is TRBV20-1, the J call TRBJ1-5; D is undetermined. Trimming shortened V by 3 bases and J by 5 bases, and 17 bases separated the two germline ends. Germline assignment: CDR1 DFQATT and CDR2 SNEGSKA (reference sequence). CDR3 length: 15 amino acids. This CDR3 reads CSASGPAVQDQPQHF. CDR3 DNA: TGCAGTGCTAGCGGGCCGGCCGTGCAGGATCAGCCCCAGCATTTT.

This clonotype showed up many times. The chain employs TRBV28 and TRBJ1-5; no reliable D call. This CDR3 comprises 17 residues. Germline V gene sequence: CDR1 MDHEN, CDR2 SYDVKM. Between the trimmed V and J ends, which lost 5 bases and 5 bases, there was a span of 22 bases. CDR3 protein: CASSPDWLVGRDQPQHF. CDR3 bases: TGTGCCAGCAGTCCCGACTGGTTGGTAGGGCGAGATCAGCCCCAGCATTTT. The variable domain in full, completed from reference TRBV28 and TRBJ1-5, reads DVKVTQSSRYLVKRTGEKVFLECVQDMDHENMFWYRQDPGLGLRLIYFSYDVKMKEKGDIPEGYSVSREKKERFSLILESASTNQTSMYLCASSPDWLVGRDQPQHFGDGTRLSIL.

This clonotype was found many times. The chain has TRBV5-5 and TRBJ1-2, with 7 positions matching TRBD1. After removal of 4 bases from V and 6 bases from J, the junction contained 3 bases not matched to a gene. This CDR3 is 12 amino acids long. Germline CDR1 SGHKS, CDR2 YYEKEE (reference sequence). This chain's CDR3 is CASSRQGDGYTF. CDR3 DNA: TGTGCCAGCAGCCGACAGGGAGATGGCTACACCTTC.

For this clonotype: This sequence may be a read error, since a much larger clone differs from it by one base. The chain employs TRBV20-1 and TRBJ2-6; the D gene is possibly TRBD2 (6 bases). Germline CDR1 is DFQATT and CDR2 is SNEGSKA (reference sequence). The CDR3 contains 17 residues. This CDR3 reads CSARFSGKSSGASVLTF. In DNA, the CDR3 is TGCAGTGCTAGGTTTAGCGGAAAATCCTCTGGGGCCAGCGTCCTGACTTTC.

This clonotype was counted many times. The gene calls are TRBV7-9 and TRBJ1-2; D remains ambiguous. The CDR3 sequence is 14 residues long. V lost 2 bases to trimming and J lost 5 bases, with 12 bases between them. Germline values: CDR1 SEHNR, CDR2 FQNEAQ (reference sequence). CDR3 sequence (DNA): TGTGCCAGCAGCTTAACTGCCGCGGGGTATGGCTACACCTTC. It translates to CASSLTAAGYGYTF. Filled out from reference TRBV7-9 and TRBJ1-2, the complete variable domain reads DTGVSQNPRHKITKRGQNVTFRCDPISEHNRLYWYRQTLGQGPEFLTYFQNEAQLEKSRLLSDRFSAERPKGSFSTLEIQRTEQGDSAMYLCASSLTAAGYGYTFGSGTRLTVV.

Written as DNA, the CDR3 is TGTGCCACCAGTGAGGGGTGGGCCCAGTACTTC. This sequence encodes CATSEGWAQYF. The rearrangement links TRBV24-1 to TRBJ2-5; D remains ambiguous. V was clipped by 4 bases and J by 9 bases, with 8 bases between them. The CDR3 extends over 11 amino acids. Germline V gene sequence: CDR1 KGHDR, CDR2 SFDVKD.

This clonotype was recorded a few times. The CDR3 here is CSARGGGTPQHF. The CDR3 DNA is TGCAGTGCTAGAGGGGGGGGCACGCCCCAGCATTTT. The genes are TRBV20-1 and TRBJ1-5, with TRBD1 as a possible D gene (6 bases). Germline CDR1 and CDR2: DFQATT and SNEGSKA (reference sequence). Between the trimmed V and J ends, which lost 1 base and 9 bases, there was a span of 10 bases. The length of the CDR3 is 12 residues.

This clonotype was detected ten times or more. The DNA of the CDR3 is TGTGCCACCAGCAGATCAGGGATTTCCTACGAGCAGTACTTC. Its translation is CATSRSGISYEQYF. The V and J genes are TRBV15 and TRBJ2-7; the D gene is possibly TRBD1 (5 bases). The ends were cut back, 2 bases at V and 1 base at J, with 9 bases in the middle. The germline gives CDR1 LNHNV, CDR2 YYDKDF (reference sequence). The CDR3 is made up of 14 amino acids.

At least ten counts were recorded for this clonotype. CDR3 amino acids: CASSKVINYGYTF. CDR3 in DNA: TGTGCCAGCAGCAAGGTGATTAATTATGGCTACACCTTC. The chain joins TRBV6-2 or TRBV6-3 to TRBJ1-2; D gene ambiguous. The germline V gene encodes CDR1 MNHEY and CDR2 SVGEGT. The CDR3 length is 13 residues. V shed 6 bases and J shed 5 bases, with 13 bases lying between them.

This clonotype appeared many times. The V and J genes are TRBV7-9 and TRBJ2-5, with unresolved D. The ends were cut back, 1 base at V and 6 bases at J, with 15 bases in the middle. The CDR3 runs to 15 residues. Germline V gene lookup returns CDR1 SEHNR and CDR2 FQNEAQ (reference sequence). CDR3 protein: CASSLEDGALQTQYF. The DNA for the CDR3 is TGTGCCAGCAGCTTAGAAGACGGAGCTCTTCAGACCCAGTACTTC.

This chain uses TRBV7-2 with TRBJ2-2, with D possibly being TRBD1 (6 bases). The ends were cut back, 5 bases at V and 13 bases at J, with 14 bases in the middle. The CDR3 has 12 residues. Germline assignment: CDR1 SGHTA and CDR2 FQGNSA. CDR3 nucleotide sequence: TGTGCCAGCAGCCTTGGCCTCAGGGGGCTGTTTTTT. It codes for CASSLGLRGLFF.